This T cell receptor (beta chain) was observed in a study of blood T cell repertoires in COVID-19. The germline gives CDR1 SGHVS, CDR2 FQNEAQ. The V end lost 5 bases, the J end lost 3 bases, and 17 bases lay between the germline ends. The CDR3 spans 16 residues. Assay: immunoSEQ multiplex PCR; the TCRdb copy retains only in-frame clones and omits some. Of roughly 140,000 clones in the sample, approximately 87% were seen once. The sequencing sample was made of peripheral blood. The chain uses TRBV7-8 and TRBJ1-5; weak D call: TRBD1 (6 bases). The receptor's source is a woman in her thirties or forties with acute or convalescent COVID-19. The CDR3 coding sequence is TGTGCCAGCAGCCCGGACAGATTCTTACTCAATCAGCCCCAGCATTTT. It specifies CASSPDRFLLNQPQHF.